The rows below give T cell receptor beta chains drawn from one sample of a study of T cells in localized non-small cell lung cancer. The repertoire was sequenced with immunoSEQ multiplex PCR; TCRdb's copy has only in-frame clones and lacks some. The sample carries tens of thousands of clones, 70% to 80% recorded once. Sequenced here: PBMCs, sampled before any cancer treatment. Every receptor here comes from a woman aged 35-75 years with stage II squamous cell lung carcinoma. CDR3s include the opening cysteine and the closing phenylalanine or tryptophan. D genes are given only for firm matches. Size tells how often a clone was seen (once, few, many) or the class of an expanded clone, and some rows leave it out.

v_call: TRBV2
clone_size: NA
j_call: TRBJ2-5
d_call: NA
cdr3_aa: CASSGSGEETQYF
cdr3_nt: TGTGCCAGCAGTGGATCGGGGGAGGAGACCCAGTACTTC

v_call: TRBV5-6
clone_size: NA
j_call: TRBJ1-1
d_call: NA
cdr3_aa: CASRTQGWIAEAFF
cdr3_nt: TGTGCCAGCAGAACTCAGGGGTGGATCGCTGAAGCTTTCTTT

v_call: TRBV5-6
clone_size: NA
j_call: TRBJ2-1
d_call: TRBD2
cdr3_aa: CASSPGASGSQEQFF
cdr3_nt: TGTGCCAGCAGCCCTGGAGCTAGCGGGAGTCAGGAGCAGTTCTTC

v_call: TRBV4-3
clone_size: NA
j_call: TRBJ2-1
d_call: TRBD2
cdr3_aa: CASSQGPSGNEQFF
cdr3_nt: TGCGCCAGCAGCCAGGGGCCTAGCGGCAATGAGCAGTTCTTC

v_call: TRBV7-2
clone_size: NA
j_call: TRBJ2-3
d_call: NA
cdr3_aa: CASSPRTDTQYF
cdr3_nt: TGTGCCAGCAGCCCCAGGACAGATACGCAGTATTTT

v_call: TRBV19
clone_size: NA
j_call: TRBJ1-2
d_call: NA
cdr3_aa: CASSTPLGTSYGYTF
cdr3_nt: TGTGCCAGTAGTACCCCTTTAGGGACAAGCTATGGCTACACCTTC

v_call: TRBV29-1
clone_size: NA
j_call: TRBJ2-3
d_call: NA
cdr3_aa: CSVEEGRGKTDTQYF
cdr3_nt: TGCAGCGTTGAAGAAGGACGCGGGAAAACAGATACGCAGTATTTT

v_call: TRBV7-9
clone_size: NA
j_call: TRBJ1-1
d_call: NA
cdr3_aa: CASRQDGMNTEAFF
cdr3_nt: TGTGCCAGCAGACAGGACGGCATGAACACTGAAGCTTTCTTT

v_call: TRBV23-1
clone_size: NA
j_call: TRBJ1-1
d_call: TRBD1
cdr3_aa: CASSQYIRDRGEDTEAFF
cdr3_nt: TGCGCTAGCAGTCAATATATACGGGACAGGGGGGAGGACACTGAAGCTTTCTTT

v_call: TRBV5-1
clone_size: NA
j_call: TRBJ2-3
d_call: NA
cdr3_aa: CASSLVGTPGGTQYF
cdr3_nt: TGCGCCAGCAGCTTGGTCGGGACACCCGGGGGTACGCAGTATTTT

v_call: TRBV25-1
clone_size: NA
j_call: TRBJ1-6
d_call: NA
cdr3_aa: CASREANSPLHF
cdr3_nt: TGTGCCAGCAGGGAGGCTAATTCACCCCTCCACTTT

v_call: TRBV7-2
clone_size: few
j_call: TRBJ2-1
d_call: TRBD2
cdr3_aa: CASGTSGRGYEQFF
cdr3_nt: TGTGCCAGCGGAACTAGCGGGAGGGGATATGAGCAGTTCTTC

v_call: TRBV28
clone_size: NA
j_call: TRBJ1-2
d_call: NA
cdr3_aa: CASSLVGGNYGYTF
cdr3_nt: TGTGCCAGCAGTTTAGTTGGGGGTAACTATGGCTACACCTTC

v_call: TRBV10-1
clone_size: large
j_call: TRBJ1-3
d_call: NA
cdr3_aa: CASSKTAFENTIYF
cdr3_nt: TGCGCCAGCAGTAAGACAGCCTTCGAAAACACCATATATTTT

v_call: TRBV28
clone_size: NA
j_call: TRBJ1-1
d_call: NA
cdr3_aa: CASSLTGSPNTEAFF
cdr3_nt: TGTGCCAGCAGTTTAACGGGGAGTCCGAACACTGAAGCTTTCTTT

v_call: TRBV19
clone_size: NA
j_call: TRBJ2-1
d_call: NA
cdr3_aa: CASSIGRGRRGNEQFF
cdr3_nt: TGTGCCAGTAGTATAGGGCGGGGTCGGCGGGGCAATGAGCAGTTCTTC

v_call: TRBV20-1
clone_size: NA
j_call: TRBJ2-7
d_call: NA
cdr3_aa: CSASFSYEQYF
cdr3_nt: TGCAGTGCTAGTTTTTCCTACGAGCAGTACTTC

v_call: TRBV2
clone_size: NA
j_call: TRBJ1-5
d_call: NA
cdr3_aa: CASSGVVDSNQPQHF
cdr3_nt: TGTGCCAGCAGTGGAGTAGTGGACAGCAATCAGCCCCAGCATTTT

v_call: TRBV2
clone_size: once
j_call: TRBJ1-6
d_call: NA
cdr3_aa: CASCFFTYNSPLHF
cdr3_nt: TGTGCCAGCTGCTTCTTCACCTATAATTCACCCCTCCACTTT

v_call: TRBV28
clone_size: few
j_call: TRBJ2-7
d_call: TRBD2
cdr3_aa: CASSSKSLAGFSYEQYF
cdr3_nt: TGTGCCAGCAGTTCGAAGTCCCTAGCGGGGTTCTCCTACGAGCAGTACTTC

v_call: TRBV4-1
clone_size: NA
j_call: TRBJ2-5
d_call: NA
cdr3_aa: CASSQGDWEETQYF
cdr3_nt: TGCGCCAGCAGCCAAGGGGACTGGGAAGAGACCCAGTACTTC

v_call: TRBV27
clone_size: NA
j_call: TRBJ2-7
d_call: NA
cdr3_aa: CASRNTGPSSYEQYF
cdr3_nt: TGTGCCAGCAGGAATACCGGGCCTTCCTCCTACGAGCAGTACTTC

v_call: TRBV4-3
clone_size: NA
j_call: TRBJ2-7
d_call: TRBD2
cdr3_aa: CASSPGLADNYEQYF
cdr3_nt: TGCGCCAGCAGCCCAGGACTAGCGGACAACTACGAGCAGTACTTC

v_call: TRBV19
clone_size: NA
j_call: TRBJ1-1
d_call: NA
cdr3_aa: CASSTRTEAFF
cdr3_nt: TGTGCCAGTAGTACGAGAACTGAAGCTTTCTTT

v_call: TRBV6-5
clone_size: NA
j_call: TRBJ2-1
d_call: TRBD1
cdr3_aa: CASSYSTGGPYNEQFF
cdr3_nt: TGTGCCAGCAGTTACTCGACAGGGGGCCCCTACAATGAGCAGTTCTTC